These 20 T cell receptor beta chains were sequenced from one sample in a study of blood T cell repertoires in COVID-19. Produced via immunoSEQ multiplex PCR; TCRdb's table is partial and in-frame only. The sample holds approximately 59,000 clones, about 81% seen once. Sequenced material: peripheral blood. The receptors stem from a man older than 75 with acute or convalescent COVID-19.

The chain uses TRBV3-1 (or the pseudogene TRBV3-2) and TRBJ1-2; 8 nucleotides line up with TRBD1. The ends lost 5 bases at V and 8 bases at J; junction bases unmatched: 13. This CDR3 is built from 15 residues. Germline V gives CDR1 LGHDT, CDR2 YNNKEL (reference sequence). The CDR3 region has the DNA TGTGCCAGCAGCGCCCTCGGACAGGGCGTGGGAGGCTACACCTTC. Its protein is CASSALGQGVGGYTF.

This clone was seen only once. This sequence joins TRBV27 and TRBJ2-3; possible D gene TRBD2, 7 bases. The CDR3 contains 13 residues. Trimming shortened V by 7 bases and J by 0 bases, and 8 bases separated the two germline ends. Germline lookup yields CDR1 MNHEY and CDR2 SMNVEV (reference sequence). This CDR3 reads CASKGGSTDTQYF. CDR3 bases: TGTGCCAGCAAGGGGGGGAGCACAGATACGCAGTATTTT.

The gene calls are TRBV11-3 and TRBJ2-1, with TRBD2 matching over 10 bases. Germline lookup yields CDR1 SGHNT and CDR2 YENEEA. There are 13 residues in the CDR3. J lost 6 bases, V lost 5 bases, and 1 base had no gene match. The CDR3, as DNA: TGTGCCAGCAGCCAGCGGGGGGGCAATGAGCAGTTCTTC. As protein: CASSQRGGNEQFF.

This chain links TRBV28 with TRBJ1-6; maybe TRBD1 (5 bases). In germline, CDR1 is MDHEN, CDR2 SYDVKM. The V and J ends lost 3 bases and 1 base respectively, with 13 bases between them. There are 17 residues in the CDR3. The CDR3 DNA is TGTGCCAGCAGTTTCCATCTACGGGGGTCCTATAATTCACCCCTCCACTTT. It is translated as CASSFHLRGSYNSPLHF.

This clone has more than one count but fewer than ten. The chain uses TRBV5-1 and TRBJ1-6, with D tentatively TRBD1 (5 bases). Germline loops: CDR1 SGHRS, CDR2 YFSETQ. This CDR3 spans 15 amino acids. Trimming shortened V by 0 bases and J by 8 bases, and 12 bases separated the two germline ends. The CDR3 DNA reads TGCGCCAGCAGCTTGGCTCTAAGGGGTTATTCACCCCTCCACTTT. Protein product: CASSLALRGYSPLHF. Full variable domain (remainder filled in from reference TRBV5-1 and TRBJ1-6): KAGVTQTPRYLIKTRGQQVTLSCSPISGHRSVSWYQQTPGQGLQFLFEYFSETQRNKGNFPGRFSGRQFSNSRSEMNVSTLELGDSALYLCASSLALRGYSPLHFGNGTRLTVT.

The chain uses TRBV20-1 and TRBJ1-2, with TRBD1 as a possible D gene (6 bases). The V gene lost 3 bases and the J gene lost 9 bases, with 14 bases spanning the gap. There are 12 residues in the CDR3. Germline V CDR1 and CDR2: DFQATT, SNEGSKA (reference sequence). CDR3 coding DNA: TGCAGTGCTAGTATCGCAGGGGACAGCTACACCTTC. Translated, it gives CSASIAGDSYTF.

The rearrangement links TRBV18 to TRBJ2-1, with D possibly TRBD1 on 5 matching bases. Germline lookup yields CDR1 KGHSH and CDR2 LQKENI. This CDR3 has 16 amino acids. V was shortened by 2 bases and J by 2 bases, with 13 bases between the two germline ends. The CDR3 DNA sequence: TGTGCCAGCTCACCAGGTACAGGCAGAACCTACAATGAGCAGTTCTTC. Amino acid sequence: CASSPGTGRTYNEQFF.

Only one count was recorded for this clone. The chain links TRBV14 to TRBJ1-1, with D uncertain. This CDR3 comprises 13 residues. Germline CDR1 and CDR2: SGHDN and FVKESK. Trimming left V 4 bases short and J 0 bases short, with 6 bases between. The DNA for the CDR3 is TGTGCCAGCAGCCGGAGCATGAACACTGAAGCTTTCTTT. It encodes CASSRSMNTEAFF.

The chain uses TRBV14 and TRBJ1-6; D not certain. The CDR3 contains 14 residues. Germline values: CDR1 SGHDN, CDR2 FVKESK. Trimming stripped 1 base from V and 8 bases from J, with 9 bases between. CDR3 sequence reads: CASSQAGSYSPLHF. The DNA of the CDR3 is TGTGCCAGCAGCCAAGCAGGCAGTTATTCACCCCTCCACTTT.

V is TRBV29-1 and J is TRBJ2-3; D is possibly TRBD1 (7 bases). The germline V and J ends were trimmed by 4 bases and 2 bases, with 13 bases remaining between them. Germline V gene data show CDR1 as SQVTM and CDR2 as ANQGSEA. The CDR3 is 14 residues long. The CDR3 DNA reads TGCAGCGTTGGGCGGGGACAGACCACAGATACGCAGTATTTT. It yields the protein CSVGRGQTTDTQYF.

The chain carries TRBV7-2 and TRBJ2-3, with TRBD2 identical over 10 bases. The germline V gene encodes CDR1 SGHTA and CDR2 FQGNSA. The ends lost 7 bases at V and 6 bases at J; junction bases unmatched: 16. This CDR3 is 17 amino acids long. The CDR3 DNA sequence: TGTGCCAGCACCCAGCCGGGTAGCGGGGGGCCGGGTGATACGCAGTATTTT. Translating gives CASTQPGSGGPGDTQYF.

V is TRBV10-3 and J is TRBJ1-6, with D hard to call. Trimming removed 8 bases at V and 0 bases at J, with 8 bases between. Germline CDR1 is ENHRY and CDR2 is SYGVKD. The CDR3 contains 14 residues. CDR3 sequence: CAIGASSYNSPLHF. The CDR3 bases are TGTGCCATCGGAGCGAGCTCCTATAATTCACCCCTCCACTTT.

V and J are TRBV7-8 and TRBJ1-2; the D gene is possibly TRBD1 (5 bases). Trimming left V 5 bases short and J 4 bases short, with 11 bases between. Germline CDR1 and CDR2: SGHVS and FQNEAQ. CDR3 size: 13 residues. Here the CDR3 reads CASSPGLGYGYTF. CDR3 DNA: TGTGCCAGCAGCCCAGGGTTGGGCTATGGCTACACCTTC.

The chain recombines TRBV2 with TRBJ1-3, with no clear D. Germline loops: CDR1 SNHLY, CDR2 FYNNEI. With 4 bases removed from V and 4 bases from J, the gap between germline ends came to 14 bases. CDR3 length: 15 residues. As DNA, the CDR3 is TGTGCCAGCAGTGTGGGAGGTTCAGGCGGAAACACCATATATTTT. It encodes CASSVGGSGGNTIYF.

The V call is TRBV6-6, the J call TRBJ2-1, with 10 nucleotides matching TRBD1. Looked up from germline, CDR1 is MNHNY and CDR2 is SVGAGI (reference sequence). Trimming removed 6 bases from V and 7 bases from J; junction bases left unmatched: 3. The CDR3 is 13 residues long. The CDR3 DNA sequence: TGTGCCAGCAGCGGACAGGGGGAAAATGAGCAGTTCTTC. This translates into CASSGQGENEQFF.

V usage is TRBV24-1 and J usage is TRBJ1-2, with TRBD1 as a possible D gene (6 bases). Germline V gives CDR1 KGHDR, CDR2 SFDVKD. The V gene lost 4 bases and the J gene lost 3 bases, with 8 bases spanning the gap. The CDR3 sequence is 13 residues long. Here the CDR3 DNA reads TGTGCCACCAGTGAGTCAGGGGACTATGGCTACACCTTC. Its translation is CATSESGDYGYTF.

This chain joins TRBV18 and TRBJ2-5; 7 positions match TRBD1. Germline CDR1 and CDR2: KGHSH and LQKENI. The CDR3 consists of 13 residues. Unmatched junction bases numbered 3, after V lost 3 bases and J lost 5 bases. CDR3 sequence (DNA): TGTGCCAGCTCACCCCGAGGGGGCGAGACCCAGTACTTC. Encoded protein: CASSPRGGETQYF.

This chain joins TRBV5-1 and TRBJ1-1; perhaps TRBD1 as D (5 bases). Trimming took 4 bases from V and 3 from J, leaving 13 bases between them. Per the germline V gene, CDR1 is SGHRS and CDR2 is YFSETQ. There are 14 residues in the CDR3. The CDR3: CASSPREGYTEAFF. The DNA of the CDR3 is TGCGCCAGCAGCCCCAGGGAAGGATACACTGAAGCTTTCTTT.

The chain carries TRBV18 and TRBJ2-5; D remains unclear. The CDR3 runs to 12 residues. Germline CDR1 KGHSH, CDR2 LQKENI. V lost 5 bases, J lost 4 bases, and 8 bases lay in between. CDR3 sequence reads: CASSDMGETQYF. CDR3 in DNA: TGTGCCAGCTCAGACATGGGAGAGACCCAGTACTTC.

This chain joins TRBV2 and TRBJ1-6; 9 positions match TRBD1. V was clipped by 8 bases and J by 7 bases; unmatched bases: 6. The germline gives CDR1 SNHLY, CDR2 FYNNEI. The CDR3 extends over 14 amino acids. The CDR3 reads CASHRGTGNSPLHF. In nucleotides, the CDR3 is TGTGCCAGCCATCGTGGGACAGGGAATTCACCCCTCCACTTT.